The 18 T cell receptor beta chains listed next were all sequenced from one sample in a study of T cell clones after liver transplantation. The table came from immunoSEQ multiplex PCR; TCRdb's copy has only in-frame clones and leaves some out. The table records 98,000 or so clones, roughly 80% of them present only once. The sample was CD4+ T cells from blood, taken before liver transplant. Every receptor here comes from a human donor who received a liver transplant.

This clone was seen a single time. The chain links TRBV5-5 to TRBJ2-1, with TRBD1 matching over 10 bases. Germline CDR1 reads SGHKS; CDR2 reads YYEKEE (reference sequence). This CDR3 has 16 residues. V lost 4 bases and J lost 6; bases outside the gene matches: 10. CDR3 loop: CASSGGRTGGSNEQFF. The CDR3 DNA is TGTGCCAGCAGCGGTGGCAGGACAGGGGGTAGCAATGAGCAGTTCTTC.

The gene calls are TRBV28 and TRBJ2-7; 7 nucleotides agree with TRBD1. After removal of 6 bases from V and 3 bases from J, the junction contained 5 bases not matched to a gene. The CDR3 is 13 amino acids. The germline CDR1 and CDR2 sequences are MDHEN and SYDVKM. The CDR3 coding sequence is TGTGCCAGCAGCCCGACAGGGCTCTACGAGCAGTACTTC. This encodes CASSPTGLYEQYF.

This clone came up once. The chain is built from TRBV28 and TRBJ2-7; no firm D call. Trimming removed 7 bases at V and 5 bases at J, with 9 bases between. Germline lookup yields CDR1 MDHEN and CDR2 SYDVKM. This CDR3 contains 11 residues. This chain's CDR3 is CASMVANEQYF. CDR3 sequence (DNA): TGTGCCAGCATGGTAGCTAACGAGCAGTACTTC.

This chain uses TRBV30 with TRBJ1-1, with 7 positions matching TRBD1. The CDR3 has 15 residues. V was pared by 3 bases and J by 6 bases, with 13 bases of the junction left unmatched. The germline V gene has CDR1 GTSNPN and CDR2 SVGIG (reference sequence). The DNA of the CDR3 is TGTGCCTGGAGGGAGTACAGGGGTTATACCTCTGAAGCTTTCTTT. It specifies CAWREYRGYTSEAFF.

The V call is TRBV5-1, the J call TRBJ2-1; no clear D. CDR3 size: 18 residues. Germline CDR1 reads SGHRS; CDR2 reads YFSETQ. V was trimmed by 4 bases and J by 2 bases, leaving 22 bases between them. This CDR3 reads CASSTAVSGALPYNEQFF. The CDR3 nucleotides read TGCGCCAGCAGCACAGCCGTCTCCGGAGCGCTACCCTACAATGAGCAGTTCTTC.

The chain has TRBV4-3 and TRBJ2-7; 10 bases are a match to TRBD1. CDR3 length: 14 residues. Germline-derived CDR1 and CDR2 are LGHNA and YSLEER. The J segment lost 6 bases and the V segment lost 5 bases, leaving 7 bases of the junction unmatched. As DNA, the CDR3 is TGCGCCAGCAGCGTCCGGGACAGGGGCTTCGAGCAGTACTTC. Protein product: CASSVRDRGFEQYF.

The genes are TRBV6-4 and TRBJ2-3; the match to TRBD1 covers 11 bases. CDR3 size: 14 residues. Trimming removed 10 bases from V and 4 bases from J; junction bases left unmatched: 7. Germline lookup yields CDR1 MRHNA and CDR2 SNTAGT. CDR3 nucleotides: TGTGCCAACCCTGGACAGGGGGCCGCAGATACGCAGTATTTT. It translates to CANPGQGAADTQYF.

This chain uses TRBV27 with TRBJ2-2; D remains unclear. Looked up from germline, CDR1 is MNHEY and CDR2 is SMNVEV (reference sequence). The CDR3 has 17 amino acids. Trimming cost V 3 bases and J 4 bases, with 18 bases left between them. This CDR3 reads CASSFYQRTVATGELFF. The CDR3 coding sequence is TGTGCCAGCAGTTTCTACCAAAGGACGGTCGCCACCGGGGAGCTGTTTTTT.

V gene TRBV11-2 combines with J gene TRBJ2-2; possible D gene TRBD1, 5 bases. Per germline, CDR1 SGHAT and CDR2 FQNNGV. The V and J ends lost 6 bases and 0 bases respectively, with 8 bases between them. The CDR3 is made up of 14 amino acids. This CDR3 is CASRRTPNTGELFF. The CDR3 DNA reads TGTGCCAGCAGGAGGACACCGAACACCGGGGAGCTGTTTTTT.

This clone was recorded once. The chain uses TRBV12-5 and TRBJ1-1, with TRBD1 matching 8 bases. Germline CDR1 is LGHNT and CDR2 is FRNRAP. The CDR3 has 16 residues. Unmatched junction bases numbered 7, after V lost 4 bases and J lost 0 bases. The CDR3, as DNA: TGTGCTAGTGGTTACGGCCTGGACAGGGTGAACACTGAAGCTTTCTTT. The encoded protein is CASGYGLDRVNTEAFF.

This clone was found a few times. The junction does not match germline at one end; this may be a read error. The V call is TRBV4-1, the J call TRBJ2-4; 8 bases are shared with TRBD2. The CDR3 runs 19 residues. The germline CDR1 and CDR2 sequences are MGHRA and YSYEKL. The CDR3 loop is CASSWPGGEGRSAQNIQYF. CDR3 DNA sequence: TGCGCCAGCAGCTGGCCCGGGGGGGAGGGCCGATCAGCCCAAAACATTCAGTACTTC.

CDR3 sequence reads: CASNNRDRSTDTQYF. CDR3 nucleotide sequence: TGTGCCAGTAACAACCGGGACAGAAGCACAGATACGCAGTATTTT. The rearrangement uses TRBV19 and TRBJ2-3; 7 positions match TRBD1. Germline V lookup: CDR1 LNHDA, CDR2 SQIVND (reference sequence). The V gene end was trimmed by 7 bases and the J gene end by 0 bases; junction bases not matched to a gene: 7. The CDR3 covers 15 residues.

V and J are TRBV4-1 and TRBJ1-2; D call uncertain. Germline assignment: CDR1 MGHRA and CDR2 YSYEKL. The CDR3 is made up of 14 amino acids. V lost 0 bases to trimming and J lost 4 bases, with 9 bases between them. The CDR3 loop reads CASSQDPRPYGYTF. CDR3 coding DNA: TGCGCCAGCAGCCAAGATCCCAGACCCTATGGCTACACCTTC.

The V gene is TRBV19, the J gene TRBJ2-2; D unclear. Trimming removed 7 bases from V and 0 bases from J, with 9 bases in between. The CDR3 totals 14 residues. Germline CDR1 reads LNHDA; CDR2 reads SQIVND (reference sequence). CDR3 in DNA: TGTGCCAGTAACTCGCGTACGAACACCGGGGAGCTGTTTTTT. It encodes CASNSRTNTGELFF.

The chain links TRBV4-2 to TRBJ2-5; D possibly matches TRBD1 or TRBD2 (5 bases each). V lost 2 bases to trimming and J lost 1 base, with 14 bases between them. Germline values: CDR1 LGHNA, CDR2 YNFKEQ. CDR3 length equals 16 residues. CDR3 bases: TGTGCCAGCAGCCAATTCCTTAATGGGGGCCAAGAGACCCAGTACTTC. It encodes CASSQFLNGGQETQYF.

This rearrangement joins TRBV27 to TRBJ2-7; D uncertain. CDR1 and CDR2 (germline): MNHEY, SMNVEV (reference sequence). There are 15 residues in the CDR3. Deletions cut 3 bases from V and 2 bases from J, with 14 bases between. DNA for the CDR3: TGTGCCAGCAGTTTTCTCCGCGTAGAGCCCTACGAGCAGTACTTC. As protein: CASSFLRVEPYEQYF.

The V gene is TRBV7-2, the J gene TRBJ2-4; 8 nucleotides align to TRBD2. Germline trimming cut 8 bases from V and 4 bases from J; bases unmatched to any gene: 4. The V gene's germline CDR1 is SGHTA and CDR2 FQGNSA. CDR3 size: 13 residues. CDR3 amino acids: CASGGRTKNIQYF. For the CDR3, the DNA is TGTGCCAGCGGCGGGAGGACAAAAAACATTCAGTACTTC.

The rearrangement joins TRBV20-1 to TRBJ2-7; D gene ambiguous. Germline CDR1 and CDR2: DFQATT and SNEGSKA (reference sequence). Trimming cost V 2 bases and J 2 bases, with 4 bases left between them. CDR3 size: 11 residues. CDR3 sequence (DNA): TGCAGTGCTAGACATACCTACGAGCAGTACTTC. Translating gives CSARHTYEQYF.